Below, 20 T cell receptor beta chains from the same sample are listed, as sequenced in a study of blood T cell repertoires in COVID-19. Repertoires were generated with immunoSEQ multiplex PCR, while TCRdb's copy carries only in-frame clones and drops some. The table records 160,000 or so clones, roughly 82% of them present only once. Specimen: peripheral blood. The receptors originated from a woman aged 45-59 years with acute or convalescent COVID-19.

The V gene is TRBV29-1, the J gene TRBJ2-7; 15 nucleotides agree with TRBD2. Germline V gives CDR1 SQVTM, CDR2 ANQGSEA. V was clipped by 4 bases and J by 7 bases; unmatched bases: 8. This CDR3 spans 15 amino acids. In DNA, the CDR3 is TGCAGCGTTGGGACTAGCGGGAGGGCCACTCGGGAGCAGTACTTC. Protein product: CSVGTSGRATREQYF.

The V call is TRBV9, the J call TRBJ1-5; the D is unclear. Germline V gene data show CDR1 as SGDLS and CDR2 as YYNGEE. This CDR3 is 14 amino acids long. The V and J ends lost 0 bases and 3 bases respectively, with 7 bases between them. The CDR3 here is CASSVDSINQPQHF. CDR3 nucleotides: TGTGCCAGCAGCGTAGACAGTATCAATCAGCCCCAGCATTTT.

The chain couples TRBV7-9 to TRBJ1-2, with D perhaps TRBD1 (5 bases). Germline CDR1 SEHNR, CDR2 FQNEAQ (reference sequence). The CDR3 contains 13 residues. The V end lost 3 bases, the J end lost 6 bases, and 11 bases lay between the germline ends. CDR3 loop: CASSLGVGDGYTF. The CDR3 DNA reads TGTGCCAGCAGCTTGGGTGTAGGGGATGGCTACACCTTC. Filled out from reference TRBV7-9 and TRBJ1-2, the complete variable domain reads DTGVSQNPRHKITKRGQNVTFRCDPISEHNRLYWYRQTLGQGPEFLTYFQNEAQLEKSRLLSDRFSAERPKGSFSTLEIQRTEQGDSAMYLCASSLGVGDGYTFGSGTRLTVV.

The chain couples TRBV10-3 to TRBJ2-6; D is ambiguous. Trimming removed 3 bases from V and 0 bases from J, with 6 bases in between. Per the germline V gene, CDR1 is ENHRY and CDR2 is SYGVKD. CDR3 length: 15 residues. The CDR3 DNA reads as TGTGCCATCAGTGAAGGAGTCTCTGGGGCCAACGTCCTGACTTTC. Translated, it gives CAISEGVSGANVLTF.

This clone has more than one count but fewer than ten. Other DNA sequences in the sample encode the same CDR3. This rearrangement joins TRBV3-1 (or the pseudogene TRBV3-2) to TRBJ1-1; D uncertain. V was clipped by 0 bases and J by 0 bases, with 5 bases between them. CDR3 size: 14 residues. Germline V gene lookup returns CDR1 LGHDT and CDR2 YNNKEL (reference sequence). CDR3 in amino acids: CASSQDTVNTEAFF. In nucleotides, the CDR3 is TGTGCCAGCAGCCAAGACACAGTGAACACTGAAGCTTTCTTT.

The chain combines TRBV3-1 (or the pseudogene TRBV3-2) with TRBJ1-3; 9 nucleotides align to TRBD1. The CDR3 covers 15 residues. CDR1 is LGHDT and CDR2 is YNNKEL in the germline V gene (reference sequence). V lost 5 bases and J lost 4; bases outside the gene matches: 6. The CDR3 DNA is TGTGCCAGCAGCATTACAGGGGGCGCCGGAAACACCATATATTTT. It is translated as CASSITGGAGNTIYF.

This chain connects TRBV9 to TRBJ2-2, with D unclear. Germline V gene lookup returns CDR1 SGDLS and CDR2 YYNGEE. V gave up 3 bases and J gave up 6 bases, with 12 bases separating them. The CDR3 is made up of 14 amino acids. Written as DNA, the CDR3 is TGTGCCAGCAGCGCCGCGAGGTGGCCCGGGGAGCTGTTTTTT. Residues: CASSAARWPGELFF.

The chain employs TRBV7-3 and TRBJ2-7; 8 nucleotides match TRBD2. Trimming took 3 bases from V and 4 from J; bases not matched to a gene: 8. Germline V gives CDR1 SGHTA, CDR2 FQGTGA. The CDR3 consists of 15 residues. The CDR3 spells CASSLGVSSGYEQYF. CDR3 DNA sequence: TGTGCCAGCAGCTTGGGAGTATCTAGCGGGTACGAGCAGTACTTC.

V gene TRBV7-2 combines with J gene TRBJ2-3, with 11 nucleotides matching TRBD2. The CDR3 consists of 16 residues. CDR1 SGHTA and CDR2 FQGNSA come from the germline V gene. V shed 5 bases and J 0 bases; nucleotides not matched to a gene: 4. The CDR3 bases are TGTGCCAGCAGCCGTGCTAGCGGGGGGAGCACAGATACGCAGTATTTT. Translated: CASSRASGGSTDTQYF.

Regarding this clone: This CDR3 is also generated by other DNA sequences in the sample. The chain joins TRBV28 to TRBJ2-3, with TRBD2 matching over 11 bases. CDR1 is MDHEN, CDR2 SYDVKM, per germline. The CDR3 sequence is 16 residues long. The V and J ends lost 4 bases and 4 bases, in that order; junction bases with no gene match: 7. The CDR3: CASSSIAGGPPDTQYF. The CDR3 DNA reads as TGTGCCAGCAGTTCCATAGCGGGAGGGCCACCAGATACGCAGTATTTT.

The V gene is TRBV28, the J gene TRBJ1-2, with D possibly matching TRBD1 (5 bases). Germline V gene sequence: CDR1 MDHEN, CDR2 SYDVKM. Trimming shortened V by 10 bases and J by 2 bases, and 11 bases separated the two germline ends. The CDR3 covers 12 residues. CDR3 protein: CATLDMNYGYTF. Written as DNA, the CDR3 is TGTGCCACCCTGGACATGAACTATGGCTACACCTTC.

This chain connects TRBV18 to TRBJ1-5; no definite D call. CDR1 and CDR2 (germline): KGHSH, LQKENI. Trimming shortened V by 3 bases and J by 4 bases, and 10 bases separated the two germline ends. The CDR3 is 14 amino acids. CDR3 residues: CASSPRELNQPQHF. DNA for the CDR3: TGTGCCAGCTCACCCCGGGAGTTAAATCAGCCCCAGCATTTT.

The rearrangement links TRBV5-1 to TRBJ2-3; no firm D call. This CDR3 contains 14 residues. Germline V lookup: CDR1 SGHRS, CDR2 YFSETQ. The V gene lost 3 bases and the J gene lost 1 base, with 9 bases spanning the gap. The CDR3 here is CASSSEAGTDTQYF. The DNA of the CDR3 is TGCGCCAGCAGCTCTGAGGCGGGCACAGATACGCAGTATTTT. Variable domain in full (rest from reference TRBV5-1 and TRBJ2-3): KAGVTQTPRYLIKTRGQQVTLSCSPISGHRSVSWYQQTPGQGLQFLFEYFSETQRNKGNFPGRFSGRQFSNSRSEMNVSTLELGDSALYLCASSSEAGTDTQYFGPGTRLTVL.

As to this clone: This specimen includes other DNA sequences encoding the same CDR3. V is TRBV5-8 and J is TRBJ2-1; TRBD2 agrees at 8 bases. This CDR3 spans 15 amino acids. Germline loops: CDR1 SGHTS, CDR2 YDEGEE. V lost 1 base, J lost 1 base, and 1 base stayed unmatched. The CDR3 spells CASSLRGGSYNEQFF. In DNA form, the CDR3 reads TGTGCCAGCAGCTTGCGGGGGGGTTCCTACAATGAGCAGTTCTTC.

This rearrangement joins TRBV6-4 to TRBJ2-5, with D possibly TRBD1 on 5 matching bases. This CDR3 comprises 14 residues. Germline CDR1 MRHNA, CDR2 SNTAGT. The V end was cut by 3 bases, the J end by 7 bases, with 15 bases between. The CDR3 region has the DNA TGTGCCAGCAGTGAAACAGAATCAACAGGGACCCAGTACTTC. Translating gives CASSETESTGTQYF.

Remarks on this clone: A read error may produce the germline difference seen at one junction end. The chain carries TRBV30 and TRBJ2-7, with TRBD1 identical over 11 bases. Per germline, CDR1 GTSNPN and CDR2 SVGIG (reference sequence). The CDR3 spans 14 residues. CDR3 protein: CPWSWGDRGGEQYF. CDR3 in DNA: TGTCCCTGGAGTTGGGGGGACAGGGGGGGGGAGCAGTACTTC.

This clone was recorded once. The chain joins TRBV5-1 to TRBJ2-2, with 9 nucleotides matching TRBD1. Germline CDR1 reads SGHRS; CDR2 reads YFSETQ. Trimming cost V 0 bases and J 4 bases; bases outside gene matches: 4. CDR3 length equals 16 residues. The DNA of the CDR3 is TGCGCCAGCAGCTTGGAAGGGACAGGGACCACCGGGGAGCTGTTTTTT. Its translation: CASSLEGTGTTGELFF.

The chain uses TRBV5-5 and TRBJ1-2; the D gene is possibly TRBD1 (5 bases). The CDR3 length is 16 residues. V shed 3 bases and J shed 1 base, with 16 bases lying between them. Germline-derived CDR1 and CDR2 are SGHKS and YYEKEE (reference sequence). CDR3 DNA: TGTGCCAGCAGCTCCAGGGTACAAGCTATTAACTATGGCTACACCTTC. Amino acids: CASSSRVQAINYGYTF.

The rearrangement uses TRBV4-3 and TRBJ1-4; TRBD1 might be the D (5 bases). This CDR3 spans 14 amino acids. Germline V gives CDR1 LGHNA, CDR2 YSLEER. Trimming shortened V by 0 bases and J by 10 bases, and 12 bases separated the two germline ends. CDR3 nucleotides: TGCGCCAGCAGCCAAGACAGGGCCGCCGGAAAACTGTTTTTT. It translates to CASSQDRAAGKLFF.

The table lists this clone with many counts. V and J are TRBV5-1 and TRBJ2-1, with 10 bases that match TRBD2. Germline V gives CDR1 SGHRS, CDR2 YFSETQ. The CDR3 contains 16 residues. After removal of 6 bases from V and 4 bases from J, the junction contained 10 bases not matched to a gene. The CDR3 here is CASNFHGTSAYNEQFF. For the CDR3, the DNA is TGCGCCAGCAACTTTCACGGGACTAGCGCGTACAATGAGCAGTTCTTC.